These 21 T cell receptor beta chains share one sample of origin, sequenced in a study of shared clonotypes between healthy human individuals. TCRdb keeps only in-frame clones here, not all; method: immunoSEQ multiplex PCR. The sample has about 700,000 clones, around 72% seen once. Source material: memory CD4+ T cells sorted from blood. Subset meaning: CD45RA-negative fraction. All receptors derive from a young woman in good health.

This chain joins TRBV6-4 and TRBJ1-1, with 10 bases matching TRBD1. The CDR3 length is 15 residues. The germline V gene encodes CDR1 MRHNA and CDR2 SNTAGT. The V gene end was trimmed by 5 bases and the J gene end by 3 bases; junction bases not matched to a gene: 6. CDR3 sequence: CASSRDRGGDTEAFF. The CDR3 DNA reads TGTGCCAGCAGTCGGGACAGGGGTGGGGACACTGAAGCTTTCTTT.

The chain joins TRBV25-1 to TRBJ2-1; no clear D gene. The V gene lost 2 bases and the J gene lost 15 bases, with 17 bases spanning the gap. CDR1 and CDR2 from the germline V gene are MGHDK and SYGVNS. This CDR3 is 13 amino acids long. CDR3 nucleotides: TGTGCCAGCAGTGAACCGCCCCTATCCCGGCCGTTCTTC. As protein: CASSEPPLSRPFF.

The rearrangement joins TRBV6-6 to TRBJ1-1, with D tentatively TRBD1 (6 bases). Trimming left V 2 bases short and J 5 bases short, with 12 bases between. CDR3 length equals 14 residues. CDR1 and CDR2 from the germline V gene are MNHNY and SVGAGI (reference sequence). The CDR3 DNA follows: TGTGCCAGCAGTTACCAACAGGGAAATACTGAAGCTTTCTTT. Encoded protein: CASSYQQGNTEAFF.

V and J are TRBV5-1 and TRBJ1-2; D ambiguous. Trimming removed 0 bases at V and 8 bases at J, with 8 bases between. CDR1 is SGHRS, CDR2 YFSETQ, per germline. The CDR3 extends over 12 amino acids. In DNA, the CDR3 is TGCGCCAGCAGCTTGGGGGCGCGGGGCTACACCTTC. Translating it yields CASSLGARGYTF.

This sequence joins TRBV27 and TRBJ1-3; 9 nucleotides align to TRBD1. Trimming at V came to 4 bases and at J to 4 bases, leaving 8 bases not matched to a gene. This CDR3 spans 16 amino acids. CDR1 and CDR2 (germline): MNHEY, SMNVEV (reference sequence). CDR3 residues: CASSSTDRGLGNTIYF. The DNA for the CDR3 is TGTGCCAGCAGTTCAACCGACAGGGGGTTAGGAAACACCATATATTTT.

The chain employs TRBV27 and TRBJ1-2, with 9 bases that match TRBD1. There are 14 residues in the CDR3. Germline-derived CDR1 and CDR2 are MNHEY and SMNVEV (reference sequence). V gave up 3 bases and J gave up 8 bases; unmatched junction bases: 7. This CDR3 reads CASSFEGQGNGYTF. CDR3 DNA sequence: TGTGCCAGCAGTTTTGAGGGACAGGGTAACGGCTACACCTTC.

The chain uses TRBV19 and TRBJ2-7; 7 nucleotides match TRBD1. The CDR3 extends over 15 amino acids. V lost 5 bases and J lost 1; bases outside the gene matches: 8. CDR1 LNHDA and CDR2 SQIVND come from the germline V gene (reference sequence). The CDR3 DNA sequence: TGTGCCAGTAGTTCCCGGACAGGATCTTCCTACGAGCAGTACTTC. The encoded protein is CASSSRTGSSYEQYF.

The chain recombines TRBV5-1 with TRBJ2-5; unclear D gene. Per the germline V gene, CDR1 is SGHRS and CDR2 is YFSETQ. Trimming cost V 4 bases and J 6 bases, with 16 bases left between them. The CDR3 runs 14 residues. The CDR3 sequence is CASSPAGQAKTQYF. CDR3 in DNA: TGCGCCAGCAGCCCGGCCGGGCAGGCTAAGACCCAGTACTTC.

The V gene is TRBV7-8, the J gene TRBJ2-2; D possibly corresponds to TRBD1 (6 bases). V was trimmed by 7 bases and J by 2 bases, leaving 11 bases between them. CDR1 SGHVS and CDR2 FQNEAQ come from the germline V gene. The CDR3 length is 14 residues. The CDR3 protein is CASTPDRNTGELFF. Here the CDR3 DNA reads TGTGCCAGCACCCCGGACAGAAACACCGGGGAGCTGTTTTTT.

This clone was counted between two and nine times. The chain links TRBV4-1 to TRBJ1-2, with TRBD1 as a possible D gene (6 bases). The V end was cut by 0 bases, the J end by 0 bases, with 14 bases between. Germline assignment: CDR1 MGHRA and CDR2 YSYEKL. CDR3 size: 17 residues. The CDR3 spells CASSQDGGRPANYGYTF. The CDR3 DNA sequence: TGCGCCAGCAGCCAAGATGGGGGGCGTCCAGCTAACTATGGCTACACCTTC.

This chain links TRBV14 with TRBJ2-1; D might be TRBD1 (6 bases). Trimming pared 3 bases from V and 3 bases from J, leaving 9 bases between. Germline lookup yields CDR1 SGHDN and CDR2 FVKESK. The CDR3 loop spans 14 amino acids. CDR3 sequence: CASSHQQGYNEQFF. The CDR3 DNA follows: TGTGCCAGCAGCCATCAACAGGGCTACAATGAGCAGTTCTTC.

The rearrangement joins TRBV7-9 to TRBJ2-3, with TRBD2 matching over 12 bases. V was pared by 4 bases and J by 3 bases, with 5 bases of the junction left unmatched. The CDR3 is made up of 16 amino acids. Per the germline V gene, CDR1 is SEHNR and CDR2 is FQNEAQ (reference sequence). CDR3 coding DNA: TGTGCCAGCAGCTCGCTAGCGGGAGGGCCTACAGATACGCAGTATTTT. This translates into CASSSLAGGPTDTQYF. Complete variable domain (other parts from reference TRBV7-9 and TRBJ2-3): DTGVSQNPRHKITKRGQNVTFRCDPISEHNRLYWYRQTLGQGPEFLTYFQNEAQLEKSRLLSDRFSAERPKGSFSTLEIQRTEQGDSAMYLCASSSLAGGPTDTQYFGPGTRLTVL.

To note about this clone: Other nucleotide sequences from this sample produce the same CDR3. The chain combines TRBV11-2 with TRBJ1-2; D unclear. Germline V gene sequence: CDR1 SGHAT, CDR2 FQNNGV. V dropped 1 base and J dropped 4 bases, with 7 bases sitting between them. CDR3 length: 13 amino acids. The CDR3, as DNA: TGTGCCAGCAGCTTAGGTGGCAGCTATGGCTACACCTTC. Its translation: CASSLGGSYGYTF.

Regarding this clone: Other DNA sequences of this sample code for an identical CDR3. The chain is built from TRBV5-1 and TRBJ2-2; the D gene could be TRBD1 or TRBD2 (5 bases each). Trimming removed 4 bases from V and 4 bases from J, with 11 bases in between. The CDR3 covers 14 residues. The V gene's germline CDR1 is SGHRS and CDR2 YFSETQ. The CDR3 nucleotides are TGCGCCAGCAGCCCGGGGACCGTCACCGGGGAGCTGTTTTTT. This gives the protein CASSPGTVTGELFF.

The J gene is TRBJ1-5, the V gene TRBV28; 7 bases match TRBD1. The length of the CDR3 is 14 residues. Looked up from germline, CDR1 is MDHEN and CDR2 is SYDVKM. V shed 6 bases and J 4 bases; nucleotides not matched to a gene: 6. This CDR3 is CASRGQTTNQPQHF. The CDR3 region has the DNA TGTGCCAGCAGGGGACAGACTACGAATCAGCCCCAGCATTTT.

The chain combines TRBV27 with TRBJ2-2, with D perhaps matching TRBD2 (6 bases). The germline CDR1 and CDR2 sequences are MNHEY and SMNVEV (reference sequence). V was trimmed by 9 bases and J by 3 bases, leaving 20 bases between them. The CDR3 extends over 16 amino acids. Here the CDR3 reads CAREPVREWYTGELFF. The DNA of the CDR3 is TGTGCCAGAGAGCCGGTACGGGAGTGGTACACCGGGGAGCTGTTTTTT.

This clone was counted a few times. This chain links TRBV20-1 with TRBJ2-2, with D unclear. Germline-derived CDR1 and CDR2 are DFQATT and SNEGSKA (reference sequence). The CDR3 covers 11 residues. V lost 6 bases to trimming and J lost 3 bases, with 5 bases between them. The CDR3 loop reads CSAPDTGELFF. The CDR3 region has the DNA TGCAGTGCGCCGGACACCGGGGAGCTGTTTTTT.

This clone was detected ten times or more. Other DNA sequences of this sample code for an identical CDR3. This chain uses TRBV6-1 with TRBJ2-5; D is uncertain. Germline CDR1 and CDR2: MNHNS and SASEGT. The CDR3 length is 13 residues. Trimming took off 4 bases at V and 2 bases at J, with 8 bases between the two ends. CDR3: CASSVRGQETQYF. CDR3 DNA sequence: TGTGCCAGCAGTGTGAGAGGACAAGAGACCCAGTACTTC.

This chain links TRBV28 with TRBJ1-3; no clear D. Germline V gene sequence: CDR1 MDHEN, CDR2 SYDVKM. V dropped 4 bases and J dropped 0 bases, with 10 bases sitting between them. The CDR3 has 15 amino acids. CDR3: CASSSPDRSGNTIYF. CDR3 nucleotide sequence: TGTGCCAGCAGTTCACCGGACCGCTCTGGAAACACCATATATTTT.

The chain couples TRBV25-1 to TRBJ2-5; TRBD1 matches 8 bases. The last part of the DNA fits TRBJ2-7 better; the J call may be wrong. The CDR3 loop spans 15 amino acids. Germline V CDR1 and CDR2: MGHDK, SYGVNS. The CDR3 spells CASSELDRETYEQYF. The CDR3 coding sequence is TGTGCCAGCAGTGAATTGGACAGGGAGACGTACGAGCAGTACTTC.

The rearrangement links TRBV28 to TRBJ1-5; 11 nucleotides match TRBD1. The CDR3 totals 17 residues. V lost 8 bases, J lost 2 bases, and 11 bases stayed unmatched. From germline, CDR1 is MDHEN and CDR2 SYDVKM. CDR3 bases: TGTGCCAGCCGGACAGGGGGCGGGTGGAGGGGCAATCAGCCCCAGCATTTT. Protein product: CASRTGGGWRGNQPQHF.